This TCR beta chain was obtained from a study of blood T cell repertoires in COVID-19. Study at large: PBMCs, B-cell-depleted T cells, or T cells were the source of the cDNA or gDNA that made up the material.

Germline V gene lookup returns CDR1 MGHRA and CDR2 YSYEKL. The germline V and J ends were trimmed by 5 bases and 5 bases, with 20 bases remaining between them. CDR3 length equals 16 residues. Per the study methods: Counts of nucleated cells, estimated from reference gene primer amplification, were obtained. Data came from immunoSEQ multiplex PCR; TCRdb stores just in-frame clones and leaves some out. Clonal size and the V and J genes are those of that table, whereas D and trimming came from the DNA. The data contain 30,000 to 35,000 clones, less than 80% of them seen just once; the ten biggest clones take up over 35%.

Source material: peripheral blood. This clonotype was obtained from an elderly man with acute or convalescent COVID-19. The V and J genes are TRBV4-1 and TRBJ2-3; possible D gene TRBD1, 7 bases. CDR3 nucleotides: TGCGCCAGCAGCAACCCAGGGGGAGGTAATCTAGATACGCAGTATTTT. The encoded protein is CASSNPGGGNLDTQYF.